This T cell receptor (beta chain) was obtained from a study of T cell responses to AZD1222 COVID-19 vaccine. Study results and limitations: Every sample of the repertoires postdated the peak T cell response. Across spike, vaccine-associated CD4 TCRs were found, dominant at 160-218 and 743-854.

V gave up 0 bases and J gave up 1 base, with 8 bases separating them. Germline V gene lookup returns CDR1 SGDLS and CDR2 YYNGEE. This CDR3 comprises 15 residues. About this clone itself: Its specificity is unknown.

TCRdb's copy holds only in-frame clones and misses some; the assay was immunoSEQ multiplex PCR. Of roughly 77,000 clones listed, about nine tenths are singletons. The source was peripheral blood, collected 28 days after the second AZD1222 dose. The TCR comes from an adult who received the AZD1222 COVID-19 vaccine. V and J are TRBV9 and TRBJ2-1; D possibly matches TRBD1 or TRBD2 (6 bases each). CDR3 DNA: TGTGCCAGCAGCGTAGCGGGGGCTTCCTACAATGAGCAGTTCTTC. The encoded protein is CASSVAGASYNEQFF. Drawing the rest from reference TRBV9 and TRBJ2-1, the complete variable domain is DSGVTQTPKHLITATGQRVTLRCSPRSGDLSVYWYQQSLDQGLQFLIQYYNGEERAKGNILERFSAQQFPDLHSELNLSSLELGDSALYFCASSVAGASYNEQFFGPGTRLTVL.